This T cell receptor (beta chain) was sequenced during a study of T cell changes during pregnancy in multiple sclerosis. The CDR3 contains 16 residues. V lost 1 base and J lost 0, with 13 bases in between. Germline values: CDR1 LNHDA, CDR2 SQIVND (reference sequence). Repertoires were generated with immunoSEQ multiplex PCR, while TCRdb's copy carries only in-frame clones and drops some. The table has about 100,000 clones, over 75% seen once. Source: peripheral blood, taken in the second trimester of pregnancy. This receptor was taken from a female donor in good health, enrolled as a control in a pregnancy study. The genes are TRBV19 and TRBJ2-7; TRBD1 is a possible D gene (7 bases). As DNA, the CDR3 is TGTGCCAGTAGTATAGCAGCAGGGGGGAACTCCTACGAGCAGTACTTC. Translated, it gives CASSIAAGGNSYEQYF.